The clone carrying this T cell receptor (beta chain) was seen ten or more times. In the original analysis: Nucleated cell counts were estimated from reference gene primer amplification. TCRdb's copy holds only in-frame clones and misses some; the assay was immunoSEQ multiplex PCR. The V and J calls and clone size come from that table; D and trimming were worked out from the DNA. The sample lists approximately 300,000 clones, 87% seen once, with roughly 2.1% in the top ten. CDR3 length: 14 amino acids. V shed 7 bases, J shed 5 bases, and the junction held 10 bases outside the gene matches. The germline V gene has CDR1 MNHEY and CDR2 SMNVEV (reference sequence). The sample belongs to a study of blood T cell repertoires in COVID-19. On the study more broadly: Italy, Spain and the United States were the sources of the convalescent and acute COVID-19 samples. Sources were T cells, B-cell-depleted T cells, or PBMCs; the material itself was cDNA or gDNA.

Sequencing was done on a sample of peripheral blood. The TCR was taken from a man in his late teens or twenties with active or convalescent COVID-19. The chain combines TRBV27 with TRBJ2-7; 8 nucleotides agree with TRBD2. CDR3 nucleotide sequence: TGTGCCAGCACTCAAAGCGGGAGATTCCACGAGCAGTACTTC. It encodes CASTQSGRFHEQYF.